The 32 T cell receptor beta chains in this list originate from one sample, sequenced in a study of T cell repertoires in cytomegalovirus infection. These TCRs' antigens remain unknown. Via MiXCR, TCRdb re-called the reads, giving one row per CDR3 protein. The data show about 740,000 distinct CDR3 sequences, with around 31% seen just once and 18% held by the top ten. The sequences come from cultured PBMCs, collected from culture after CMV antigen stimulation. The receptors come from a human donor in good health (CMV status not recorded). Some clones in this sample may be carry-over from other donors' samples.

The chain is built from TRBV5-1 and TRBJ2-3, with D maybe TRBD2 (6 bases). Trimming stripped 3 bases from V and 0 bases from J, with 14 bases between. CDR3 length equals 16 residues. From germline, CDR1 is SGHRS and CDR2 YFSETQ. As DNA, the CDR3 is TGCGCCAGCAGCTCCCTTTGGCGGGGTAGCACAGATACGCAGTATTTT. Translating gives CASSSLWRGSTDTQYF.

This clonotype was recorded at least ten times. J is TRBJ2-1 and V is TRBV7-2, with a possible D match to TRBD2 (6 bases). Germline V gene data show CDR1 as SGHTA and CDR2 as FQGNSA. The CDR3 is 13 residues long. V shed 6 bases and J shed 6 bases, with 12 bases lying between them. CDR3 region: CASRPTSINEQFF. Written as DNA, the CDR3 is TGTGCCAGCAGACCAACTAGCATCAATGAGCAGTTCTTC. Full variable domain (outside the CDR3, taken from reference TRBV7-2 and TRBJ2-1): GAGVSQSPSNKVTEKGKDVELRCDPISGHTALYWYRQSLGQGLEFLIYFQGNSAPDKSGLPSDRFSAERTGGSVSTLTIQRTQQEDSAVYLCASRPTSINEQFFGPGTRLTVL.

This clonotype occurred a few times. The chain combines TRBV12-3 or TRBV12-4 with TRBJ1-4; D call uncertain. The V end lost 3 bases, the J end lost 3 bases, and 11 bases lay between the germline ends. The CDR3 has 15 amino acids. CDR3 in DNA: TGTGCCAGCAGTTTGGGCTCAGGTCCTAATGAAAAACTGTTTTTT. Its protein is CASSLGSGPNEKLFF.

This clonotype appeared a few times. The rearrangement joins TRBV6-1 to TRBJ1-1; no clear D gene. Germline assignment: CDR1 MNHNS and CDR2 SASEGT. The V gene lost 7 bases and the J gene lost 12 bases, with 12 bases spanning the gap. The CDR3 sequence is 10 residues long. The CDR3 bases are TGTGCCAGCAACCACCCCGTCCCTTTCTTT. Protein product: CASNHPVPFF.

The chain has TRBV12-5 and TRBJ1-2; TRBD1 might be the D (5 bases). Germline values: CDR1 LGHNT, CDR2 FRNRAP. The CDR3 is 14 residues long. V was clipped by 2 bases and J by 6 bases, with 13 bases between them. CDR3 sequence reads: CASGLWRGEDGYTF. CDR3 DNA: TGTGCTAGTGGTTTGTGGAGGGGAGAAGATGGCTACACCTTC.

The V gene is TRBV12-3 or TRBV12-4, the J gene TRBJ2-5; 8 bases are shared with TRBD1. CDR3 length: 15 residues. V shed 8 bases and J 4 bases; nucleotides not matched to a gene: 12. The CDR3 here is CASLSRTGYRETQYF. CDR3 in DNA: TGTGCCAGCCTTTCTAGGACAGGGTATCGAGAGACCCAGTACTTC.

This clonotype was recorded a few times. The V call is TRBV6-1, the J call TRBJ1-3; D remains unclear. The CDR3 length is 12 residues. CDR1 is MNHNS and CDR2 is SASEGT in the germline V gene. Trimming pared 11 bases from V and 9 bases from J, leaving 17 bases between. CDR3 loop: CAARTAESTIYF. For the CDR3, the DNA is TGTGCCGCGAGGACGGCGGAGAGCACCATATATTTT.

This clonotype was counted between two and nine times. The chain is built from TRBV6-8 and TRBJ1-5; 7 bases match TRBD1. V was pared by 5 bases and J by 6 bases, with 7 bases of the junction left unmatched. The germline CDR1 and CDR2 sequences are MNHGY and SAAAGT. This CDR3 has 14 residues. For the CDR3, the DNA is TGTGCCAGCAGTACTACAGGGGTAGGTCAGCCCCAGCATTTT. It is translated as CASSTTGVGQPQHF.

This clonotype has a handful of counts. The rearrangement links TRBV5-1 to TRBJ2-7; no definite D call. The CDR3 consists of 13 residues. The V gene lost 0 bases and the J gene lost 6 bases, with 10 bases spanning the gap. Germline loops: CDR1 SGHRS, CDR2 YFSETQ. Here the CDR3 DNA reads TGCGCCAGCAGCTTGGGGACCGTGGGCGAGCAGTACTTC. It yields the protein CASSLGTVGEQYF.

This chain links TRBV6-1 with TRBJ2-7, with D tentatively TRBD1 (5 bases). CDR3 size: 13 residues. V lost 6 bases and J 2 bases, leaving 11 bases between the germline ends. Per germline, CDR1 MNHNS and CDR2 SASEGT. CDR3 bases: TGTGCCAGCAGCAAGGGGCAGGCCTACGAGCAGTACTTC. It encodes CASSKGQAYEQYF.

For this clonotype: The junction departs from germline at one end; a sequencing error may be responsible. The CDR3 is CASSSPNGGGAF. CDR3 nucleotides: TGTGCCAGCAGCTCACCCAACGGTGGAGGGGCCTTC. V gene TRBV7-9 combines with J gene TRBJ1-2, with D perhaps TRBD1 (5 bases). This CDR3 contains 12 residues. CDR1 is SEHNR and CDR2 is FQNEAQ in the germline V gene (reference sequence).

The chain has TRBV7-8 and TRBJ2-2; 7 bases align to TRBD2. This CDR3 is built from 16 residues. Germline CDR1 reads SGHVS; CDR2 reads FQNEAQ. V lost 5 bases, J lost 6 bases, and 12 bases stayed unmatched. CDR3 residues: CASSPTARGSSGELFF. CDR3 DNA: TGTGCCAGCAGCCCGACCGCGCGGGGGTCATCCGGGGAGCTGTTTTTT.

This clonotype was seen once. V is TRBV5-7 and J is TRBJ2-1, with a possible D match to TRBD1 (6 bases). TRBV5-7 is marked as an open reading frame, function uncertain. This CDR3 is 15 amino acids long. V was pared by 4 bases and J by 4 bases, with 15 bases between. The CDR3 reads CASSGPGTPYNEQFF. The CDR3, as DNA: TGTGCCAGCAGCGGACCCGGGACACCGTACAATGAGCAGTTCTTC.

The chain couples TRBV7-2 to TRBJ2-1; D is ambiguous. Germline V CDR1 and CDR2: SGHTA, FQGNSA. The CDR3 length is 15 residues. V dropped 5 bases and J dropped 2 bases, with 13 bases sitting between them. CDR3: CASSLNSPAYNEQFF. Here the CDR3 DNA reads TGTGCCAGCAGCCTCAATAGCCCTGCCTACAATGAGCAGTTCTTC.

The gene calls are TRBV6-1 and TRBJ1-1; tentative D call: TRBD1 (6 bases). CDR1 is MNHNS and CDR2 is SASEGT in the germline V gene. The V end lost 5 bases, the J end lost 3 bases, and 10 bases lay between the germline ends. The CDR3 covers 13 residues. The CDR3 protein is CASSKTGHTEAFF. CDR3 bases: TGTGCCAGCAGTAAGACAGGCCACACTGAAGCTTTCTTT.

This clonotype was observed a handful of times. In DNA, the CDR3 is TGTGCCACCAGCAGAGATAGGACAAACATTCAGTACTTC. Amino acid sequence: CATSRDRTNIQYF. The chain uses TRBV15 and TRBJ2-4; D gene ambiguous. CDR1 and CDR2 from the germline V gene are LNHNV and YYDKDF (reference sequence). Trimming took 0 bases from V and 6 from J, leaving 6 bases between them. The CDR3 is 13 amino acids.

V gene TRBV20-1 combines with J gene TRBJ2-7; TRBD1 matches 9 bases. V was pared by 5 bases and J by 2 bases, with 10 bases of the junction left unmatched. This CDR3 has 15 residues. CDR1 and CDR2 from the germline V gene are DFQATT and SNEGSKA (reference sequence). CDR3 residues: CSAGKTGGGTYEQYF. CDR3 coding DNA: TGCAGTGCTGGGAAGACAGGGGGGGGCACCTACGAGCAGTACTTC.

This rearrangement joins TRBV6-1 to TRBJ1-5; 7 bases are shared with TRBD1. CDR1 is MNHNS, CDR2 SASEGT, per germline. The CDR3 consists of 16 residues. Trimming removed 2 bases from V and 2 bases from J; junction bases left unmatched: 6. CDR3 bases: TGTGCCAGCAGTGAAAGGATTACAGGGGGCAATCAGCCCCAGCATTTT. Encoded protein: CASSERITGGNQPQHF.

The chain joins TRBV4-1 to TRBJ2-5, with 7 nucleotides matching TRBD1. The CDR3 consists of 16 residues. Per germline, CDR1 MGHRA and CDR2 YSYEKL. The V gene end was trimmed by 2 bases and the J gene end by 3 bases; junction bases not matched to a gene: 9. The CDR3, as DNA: TGCGCCAGCAGCCAAAGTCAGACAGGGATTGAAGAGACCCAGTACTTC. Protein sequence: CASSQSQTGIEETQYF.

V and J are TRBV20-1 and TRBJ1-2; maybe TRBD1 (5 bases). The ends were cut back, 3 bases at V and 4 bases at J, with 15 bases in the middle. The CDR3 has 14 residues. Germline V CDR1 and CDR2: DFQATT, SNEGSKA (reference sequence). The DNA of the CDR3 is TGCAGTGCTAGGCTCGGGGGGGGAAGCTATGGCTACACCTTC. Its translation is CSARLGGGSYGYTF.

The CDR3 loop is CSVRRGEQFF. CDR3 bases: TGCAGCGTTCGGAGAGGTGAGCAGTTCTTC. The chain has TRBV29-1 and TRBJ2-1; D gene uncertain. This CDR3 region has 10 residues. V shed 5 bases and J shed 9 bases, with 8 bases lying between them. Germline assignment: CDR1 SQVTM and CDR2 ANQGSEA.

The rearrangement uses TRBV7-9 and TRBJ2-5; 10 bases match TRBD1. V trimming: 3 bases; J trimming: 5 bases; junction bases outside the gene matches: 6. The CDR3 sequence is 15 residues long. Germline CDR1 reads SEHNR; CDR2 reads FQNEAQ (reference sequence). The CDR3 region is CASSFLGQGPETQYF. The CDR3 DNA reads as TGTGCCAGCAGCTTTCTGGGACAGGGGCCTGAGACCCAGTACTTC.

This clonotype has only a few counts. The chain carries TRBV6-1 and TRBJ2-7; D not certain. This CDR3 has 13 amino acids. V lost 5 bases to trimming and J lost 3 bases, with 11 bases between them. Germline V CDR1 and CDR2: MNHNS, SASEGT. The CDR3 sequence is CASSRREYYEQYF. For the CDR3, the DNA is TGTGCCAGCAGTAGAAGAGAGTACTACGAGCAGTACTTC.

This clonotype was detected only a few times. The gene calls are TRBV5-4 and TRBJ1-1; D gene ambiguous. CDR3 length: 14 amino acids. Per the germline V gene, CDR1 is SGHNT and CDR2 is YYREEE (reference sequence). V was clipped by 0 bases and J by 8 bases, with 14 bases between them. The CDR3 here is CASSLGAASLEAFF. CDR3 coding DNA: TGTGCCAGCAGCTTGGGAGCCGCAAGTCTAGAAGCTTTCTTT.

This CDR3 reads CASSLYIPGANVLTF. The CDR3 nucleotides read TGTGCCAGCAGTTTATATATCCCTGGGGCCAACGTCCTGACTTTC. J is TRBJ2-6 and V is TRBV28; D gene unclear. Germline-derived CDR1 and CDR2 are MDHEN and SYDVKM. This CDR3 is built from 15 residues. Trimming shortened V by 1 base and J by 2 bases, and 6 bases separated the two germline ends.

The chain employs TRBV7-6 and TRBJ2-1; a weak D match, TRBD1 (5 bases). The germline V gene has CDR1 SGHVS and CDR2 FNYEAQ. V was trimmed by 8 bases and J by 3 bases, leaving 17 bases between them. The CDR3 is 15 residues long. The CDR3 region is CASSGKGPIYNEQFF. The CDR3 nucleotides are TGTGCCAGCTCTGGTAAGGGGCCCATCTACAATGAGCAGTTCTTC.

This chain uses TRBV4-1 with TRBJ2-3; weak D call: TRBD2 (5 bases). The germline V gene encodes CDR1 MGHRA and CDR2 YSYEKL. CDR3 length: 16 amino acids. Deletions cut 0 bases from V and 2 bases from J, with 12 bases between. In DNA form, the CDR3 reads TGCGCCAGCAGCCAAGATTCGAGGGCCCCCACAGATACGCAGTATTTT. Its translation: CASSQDSRAPTDTQYF.

CDR3 bases: TGCGCCAGCGGCTGGACAGCACTGAATGGGGTCCATGAGCAGTTCTTC. Translating it yields CASGWTALNGVHEQFF. The chain employs TRBV4-1 and TRBJ2-1; D perhaps matches TRBD1 (6 bases). CDR1 MGHRA and CDR2 YSYEKL come from the germline V gene. This CDR3 has 16 amino acids. With 8 bases removed from V and 8 bases from J, the gap between germline ends came to 25 bases.

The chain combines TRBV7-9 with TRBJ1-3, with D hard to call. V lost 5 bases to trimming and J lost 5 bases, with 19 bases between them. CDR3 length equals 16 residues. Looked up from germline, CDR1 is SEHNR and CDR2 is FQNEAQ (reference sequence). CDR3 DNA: TGTGCCAGCAGCCCACCCGGGCAAGCGGTTCGAAACACCATATATTTT. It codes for CASSPPGQAVRNTIYF.

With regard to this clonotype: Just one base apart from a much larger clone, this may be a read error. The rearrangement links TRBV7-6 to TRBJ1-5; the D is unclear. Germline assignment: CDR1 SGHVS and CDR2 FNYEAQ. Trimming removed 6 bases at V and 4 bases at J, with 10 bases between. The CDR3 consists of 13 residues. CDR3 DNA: TGTGCCAGCAGTTTTACAGCTAATCAGCCCCAGCATTTT. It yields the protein CASSFTANQPQHF.

The CDR3 region has the DNA TGTGCCAGCGGGGAGAAGACGGGGGGCTATGGCTACACCTTC. Translation gives CASGEKTGGYGYTF. This chain connects TRBV9 to TRBJ1-2, with D possibly being TRBD1 (5 bases). The CDR3 has 14 residues. Between the trimmed V and J ends, which lost 7 bases and 4 bases, there was a span of 17 bases. CDR1 is SGDLS, CDR2 YYNGEE, per germline. Full variable domain (outside the CDR3, taken from reference TRBV9 and TRBJ1-2): DSGVTQTPKHLITATGQRVTLRCSPRSGDLSVYWYQQSLDQGLQFLIQYYNGEERAKGNILERFSAQQFPDLHSELNLSSLELGDSALYFCASGEKTGGYGYTFGSGTRLTVV.

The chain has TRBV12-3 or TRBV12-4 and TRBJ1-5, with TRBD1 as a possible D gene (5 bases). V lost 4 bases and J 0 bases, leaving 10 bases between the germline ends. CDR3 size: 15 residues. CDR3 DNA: TGTGCCAGCAGTTCCCGACAGTATAGCAATCAGCCCCAGCATTTT. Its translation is CASSSRQYSNQPQHF.